This TCR beta chain was observed in a study of regulatory T cells in long-lasting Graves disease. Time point in this sample: newly diagnosed GD, antithyroid drugs for less than 3 months. RNA extracted from PBMCs served as the sequencing template. Into tubes containing EDTA, 7.5 to 9.5 milliliters of peripheral blood were drawn. Arm-PCR of CDR3 regions and iRepertoire HTBI primers were the basis on which TCR beta libraries were built. TCRdb independently ran MiXCR on the multiplex PCR reads; one entry per CDR3 protein. The profile shows about 500,000 distinct CDR3 sequences, approximately 12% of them singletons. Looked up from germline, CDR1 is SNHLY and CDR2 is FYNNEI. V was trimmed by 6 bases and J by 4 bases, leaving 12 bases between them. CDR3 size: 13 residues. Ten or more counts support this clonotype. This sample also appeared in a second study, on T cells in Graves' hyperthyroidism and ophthalmopathy. That report notes: The patients, who ranged from 18 to 65 in age, presented with newly diagnosed hyperthyroidism lasting under 2 months. Together with thyroid ultrasound, orbital computed tomography, serum thyroxine and TRAb, clinical symptoms were used for diagnoses.

The clonotype originates from a woman in her 30s with Graves disease. This chain joins TRBV2 and TRBJ1-1; no reliable D call. The sequenced sample was peripheral blood mononuclear cells (PBMCs), obtained at new diagnosis, from a patient treated with antithyroid drugs. The CDR3 spells CASRYYGPTEAFF. For the CDR3, the DNA is TGTGCCAGCAGATATTATGGACCCACTGAAGCTTTCTTT.